This is a list of T cell receptor beta chains from one sample in a study of preoperative IRX-2 immunotherapy in early breast cancer. TCRdb keeps only in-frame clones here, not all; method: immunoSEQ multiplex PCR. The data show approximately 44,000 clones, just under 95% seen once. The sequenced sample was tumor tissue, obtained after IRX-2 immunotherapy. Source of these receptors: a human donor with breast cancer. The CDR3 runs from the conserved cysteine through the conserved F or W. D genes are given only for firm matches. Only part of the rows carry a size: once, few, many, or a class if the clone is expanded.

V gene	D gene	CDR3 length	J gene	clone size	CDR3 protein	CDR3 DNA
TRBV6-6	.	11	TRBJ1-2	.	CASSSTSGYTF	TGTGCCAGCAGTTCAACGAGCGGCTACACCTTC
TRBV28	TRBD2	14	TRBJ2-7	.	CASRSGGRSYEQYF	TGTGCCAGCAGGAGCGGGGGCCGCTCCTACGAGCAGTACTTC
TRBV4-1	.	16	TRBJ2-1	.	CASSQAADSNYNEQFF	TGCGCCAGCAGCCAAGCTGCGGACTCGAACTACAATGAGCAGTTCTTC
TRBV4-3	TRBD2	15	TRBJ2-7	.	CASSQGIAGVYEQYF	TGCGCCAGCAGCCAAGGAATAGCGGGGGTATACGAGCAGTACTTC
TRBV20-1	.	11	TRBJ2-5	.	CSAERVETQYF	TGCAGTGCGGAGAGGGTCGAGACCCAGTACTTC
TRBV15	.	14	TRBJ2-7	.	CATSGGPGTYEQYF	TGTGCCACCAGCGGCGGACCCGGGACCTACGAGCAGTACTTC
TRBV7-8	.	13	TRBJ1-5	.	CASSLAHRQPQHF	TGTGCCAGCAGCTTAGCGCACAGGCAGCCCCAGCATTTT
TRBV6-6	.	16	TRBJ1-6	.	CASSYSDDRGDSPLHF	TGTGCCAGCAGTTACTCCGATGACAGAGGGGATTCACCCCTCCACTTT
TRBV5-4	.	13	TRBJ2-7	.	CASSPPGSYEQYF	TGTGCCAGCAGCCCCCCGGGGTCCTACGAGCAGTACTTC
TRBV27	.	15	TRBJ2-1	.	CASSLQPLHFNEQFF	TGTGCCAGCAGTTTACAACCCCTACACTTCAATGAGCAGTTCTTC
TRBV1	.	14	TRBJ2-5	.	CTREKSGTSETQYF	TGCACCAGGGAAAAGAGCGGTACCTCGGAGACCCAGTACTTC
TRBV6-5	.	15	TRBJ2-6	.	CASRMIYSGANVLTF	TGTGCCAGCAGAATGATCTACTCTGGGGCCAACGTCCTGACTTTC
TRBV6-5	.	13	TRBJ1-1	few	CASSSRVGTEAFF	TGTGCCAGCAGCTCAAGGGTGGGCACTGAAGCTTTCTTT
TRBV18	.	14	TRBJ2-5	.	CASSPNRGKETQYF	TGTGCCAGCTCACCCAACCGGGGTAAAGAGACCCAGTACTTC
TRBV28	.	12	TRBJ1-2	.	CAILTVNYGYTF	TGTGCCATCCTCACGGTTAACTATGGCTACACCTTC
TRBV7-8	TRBD2	15	TRBJ2-3	.	CASSLGSGVTDTQYF	TGTGCCAGCAGCTTAGGAAGCGGGGTCACAGATACGCAGTATTTT
TRBV7-2	.	14	TRBJ1-6	.	CASSSGRGTTPLHF	TGTGCCAGCAGCTCGGGGAGGGGTACGACACCCCTCCACTTT
TRBV5-1	TRBD2	14	TRBJ2-3	.	CASSPGTTSDTQYF	TGCGCCAGCAGCCCCGGGACTACCTCAGATACGCAGTATTTT
TRBV4-3	.	16	TRBJ2-1	.	CASSQSVGRGNNEQFF	TGCGCCAGCAGCCAATCCGTCGGGCGGGGAAACAATGAGCAGTTCTTC
TRBV6-6	.	14	TRBJ2-2	.	CASSYQDAPGELFF	TGTGCCAGCAGTTACCAGGACGCCCCCGGGGAGCTGTTTTTT
TRBV5-1	.	14	TRBJ2-5	.	CASSLFPGEETQYF	TGCGCCAGCAGCTTGTTCCCAGGGGAAGAGACCCAGTACTTC
TRBV7-2	.	16	TRBJ1-2	few	CASSRLSGRREGGYTF	TGTGCCAGCAGCCGGCTGAGTGGGAGACGAGAAGGTGGCTACACCTTC
TRBV18	.	16	TRBJ2-1	.	CASSPPTGMGYNEQFF	TGTGCCAGCTCACCACCGACCGGGATGGGTTACAATGAGCAGTTCTTC
TRBV9	.	15	TRBJ2-1	.	CASSVGEGVRAEQFF	TGTGCCAGCAGCGTAGGGGAGGGGGTTAGAGCGGAGCAGTTCTTC
TRBV30	TRBD1	14	TRBJ1-6	.	CAWRQGSYNSPLHF	TGTGCCTGGAGACAGGGGTCGTATAATTCACCCCTCCACTTT
TRBV10-3	TRBD2	17	TRBJ2-3	.	CAILGLAVEGGTDTQYF	TGTGCCATCCTTGGACTAGCGGTCGAAGGTGGCACAGATACGCAGTATTTT
TRBV6-5	.	15	TRBJ2-1	.	CASRSEGNSYNEQFF	TGTGCCAGCAGGAGTGAGGGGAACTCCTACAATGAGCAGTTCTTC
TRBV9	.	14	TRBJ1-4	.	CASSPRENNEKLFF	TGTGCCAGCAGCCCCCGGGAGAATAATGAAAAACTGTTTTTT
TRBV5-1	.	13	TRBJ2-3	.	CASSWDPTDTQYF	TGCGCCAGCAGCTGGGATCCCACAGATACGCAGTATTTT
TRBV10-3	.	12	TRBJ2-6	.	CAINSGANVLTF	TGTGCCATCAACTCTGGGGCCAACGTCCTGACTTTC
TRBV5-1	.	15	TRBJ2-1	.	CASSLGGDSYNEQFF	TGCGCCAGCAGCTTGGGGGGGGATTCCTACAATGAGCAGTTCTTC
TRBV27	.	15	TRBJ2-2	.	CASSWVDGNTGELFF	TGTGCCAGCAGTTGGGTGGACGGAAACACCGGGGAGCTGTTTTTT
TRBV28	TRBD1	17	TRBJ2-2	.	CASSLSWTGENTGELFF	TGTGCCAGCAGTTTATCTTGGACAGGGGAGAACACCGGGGAGCTGTTTTTT
TRBV30	TRBD2	16	TRBJ2-2	few	CAWVPAGGGAVRELFF	TGTGCCTGGGTGCCCGCTGGCGGGGGGGCTGTCAGGGAGCTGTTTTTT
TRBV5-4	.	15	TRBJ1-1	.	CASSPFGTVNTEAFF	TGTGCCAGCAGCCCCTTCGGGACGGTGAACACTGAAGCTTTCTTT
TRBV7-8	.	13	TRBJ2-7	.	CASSLVTGYEQYF	TGTGCCAGCAGCTTAGTTACCGGATACGAGCAGTACTTC
TRBV9	.	15	TRBJ2-2	.	CARGPGTPNTGELFF	TGTGCCAGAGGCCCCGGGACACCAAACACCGGGGAGCTGTTTTTT
TRBV23-1	.	17	TRBJ2-1	.	CASSHYSEREVYNEQFF	TGCGCCAGCAGTCACTATTCAGAAAGGGAGGTCTACAATGAGCAGTTCTTC
TRBV7-9	TRBD1	15	TRBJ1-2	.	CASSFPQGASYGYTF	TGTGCCAGCAGCTTCCCACAGGGGGCCTCCTATGGCTACACCTTC
TRBV6-5	.	13	TRBJ2-2	.	CASGPLGVGELFF	TGTGCCAGCGGCCCTCTGGGGGTCGGGGAGCTGTTTTTT
TRBV28	.	14	TRBJ2-7	.	CASRSPRVDYEQYF	TGTGCCAGCAGATCCCCGAGGGTGGACTACGAGCAGTACTTC
TRBV10-3	TRBD1	18	TRBJ2-5	.	CAISGGTGGADSQETQYF	TGTGCCATCAGTGGGGGCACAGGGGGCGCAGATAGTCAAGAGACCCAGTACTTC
TRBV9	.	13	TRBJ2-1	.	CASSIDLYNEQFF	TGTGCCAGCAGCATAGACCTCTACAATGAGCAGTTCTTC
TRBV6-1	TRBD2	14	TRBJ2-5	.	CASSEMYGGETQYF	TGTGCCAGCAGTGAAATGTACGGGGGGGAGACCCAGTACTTC
TRBV19	TRBD2	15	TRBJ2-7	.	CASTPSGTISTEQYF	TGTGCCAGTACCCCTAGCGGGACAATCTCAACCGAGCAGTACTTC
TRBV30	TRBD1	14	TRBJ1-6	.	CAWSPTGIYSPLHF	TGTGCCTGGAGCCCGACAGGGATATATTCACCCCTCCACTTT
TRBV4-3	.	18	TRBJ2-7	.	CASSQDVLGGDSLYEQYF	TGCGCCAGCAGCCAAGATGTTTTGGGGGGGGACAGTCTTTACGAGCAGTACTTC
TRBV11-2	.	14	TRBJ2-1	.	CASSKQTRHNEQFF	TGTGCCAGCAGCAAACAAACTAGACACAATGAGCAGTTCTTC
TRBV11-2	.	15	TRBJ1-2	.	CASSHHRARPNGYTF	TGTGCCAGCAGCCATCACAGGGCCCGGCCTAATGGCTACACCTTC
TRBV7-2	.	13	TRBJ1-5	once	CASSIRGNQPQHF	TGTGCCAGCAGCATCCGCGGCAATCAGCCCCAGCATTTT
TRBV7-9	TRBD1	17	TRBJ1-3	once	CASSFPPGQGFGNTIYF	TGTGCCAGCAGCTTCCCTCCGGGACAGGGGTTTGGAAACACCATATATTTT
TRBV27	TRBD2	15	TRBJ2-2	.	CASSRAGTNTGELFF	TGTGCCAGCAGCCGAGCGGGGACGAACACCGGGGAGCTGTTTTTT
TRBV5-6	.	12	TRBJ1-2	.	CASRRQEDGYTF	TGTGCCAGCAGGCGACAGGAGGATGGCTACACCTTC